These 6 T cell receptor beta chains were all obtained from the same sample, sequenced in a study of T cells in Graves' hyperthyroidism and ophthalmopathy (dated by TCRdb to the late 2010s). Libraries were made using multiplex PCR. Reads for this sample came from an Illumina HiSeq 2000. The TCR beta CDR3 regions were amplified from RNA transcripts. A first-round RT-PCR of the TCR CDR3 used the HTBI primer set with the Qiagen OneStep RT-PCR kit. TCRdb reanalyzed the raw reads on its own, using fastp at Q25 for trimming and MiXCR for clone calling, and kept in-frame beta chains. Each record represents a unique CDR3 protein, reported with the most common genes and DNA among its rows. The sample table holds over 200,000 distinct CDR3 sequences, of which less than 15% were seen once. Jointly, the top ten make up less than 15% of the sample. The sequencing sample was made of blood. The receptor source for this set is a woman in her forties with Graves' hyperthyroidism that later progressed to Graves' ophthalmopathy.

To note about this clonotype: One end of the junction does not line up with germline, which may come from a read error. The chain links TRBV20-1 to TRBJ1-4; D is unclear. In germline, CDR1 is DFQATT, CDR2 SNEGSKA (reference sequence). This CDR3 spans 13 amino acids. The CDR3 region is CSASRSGSERLFF. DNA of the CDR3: TGCAGTGCTTCTCGGTCGGGGTCTGAAAGACTGTTTTTT.

This CDR3 reads CASSSRQGEIYGYTF. Written as DNA, the CDR3 is TGTGCCAGCAGCTCCCGACAGGGGGAGATCTATGGCTACACCTTC. The chain carries TRBV5-5 and TRBJ1-2; the match to TRBD1 covers 9 bases. The CDR3 extends over 15 amino acids. Looked up from germline, CDR1 is SGHKS and CDR2 is YYEKEE (reference sequence). V dropped 3 bases and J dropped 4; count of bases not matched to a gene: 7.

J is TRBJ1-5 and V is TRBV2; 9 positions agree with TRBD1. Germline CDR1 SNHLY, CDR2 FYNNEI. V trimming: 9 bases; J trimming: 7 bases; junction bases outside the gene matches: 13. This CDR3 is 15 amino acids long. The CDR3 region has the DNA TGTGCCAGTGGAACCGCGGGACAGGGAGGCCAGCCCCAGCATTTT. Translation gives CASGTAGQGGQPQHF.

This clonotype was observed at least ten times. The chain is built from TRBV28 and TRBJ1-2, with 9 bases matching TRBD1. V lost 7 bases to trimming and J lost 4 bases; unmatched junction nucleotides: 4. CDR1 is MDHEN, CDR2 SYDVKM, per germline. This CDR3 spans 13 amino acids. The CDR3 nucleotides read TGTGCCAGCACCCAGGGACAGGGCTATGGCTACACCTTC. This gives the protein CASTQGQGYGYTF.

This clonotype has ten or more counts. The DNA for the CDR3 is TGCAGTGCTAGGGCGGACAGGGGGGTTTACAATGAGCAGTTCTTC. Amino acid sequence: CSARADRGVYNEQFF. This sequence joins TRBV20-1 and TRBJ2-1; 10 bases fit TRBD1. Germline V gene sequence: CDR1 DFQATT, CDR2 SNEGSKA (reference sequence). The CDR3 spans 15 residues. Trimming removed 3 bases from V and 4 bases from J; junction bases left unmatched: 6.

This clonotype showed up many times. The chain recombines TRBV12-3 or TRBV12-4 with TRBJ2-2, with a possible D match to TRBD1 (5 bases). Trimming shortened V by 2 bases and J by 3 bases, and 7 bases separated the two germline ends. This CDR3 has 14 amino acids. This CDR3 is CASSLQQDTGELFF. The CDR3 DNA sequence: TGTGCCAGCAGTTTACAACAGGACACCGGGGAGCTGTTTTTT.